This T cell receptor beta chain was documented in a study of cytomegalovirus exposure and HLA in healthy donors. Overall study: Within the Caucasian-associated ancestry cluster were roughly 82% of the roughly 380 genotyped donors. Study results and caveats: The authors enumerated some 170 TCR beta chains as linked to cytomegalovirus. A highly shared variant cluster was judged a likely technical artifact.

A remark on this clone: Its target is not known.

Primers: 60 Vbeta forward and 13 Jbeta reverse. The repertoire was sequenced with immunoSEQ multiplex PCR; TCRdb's copy has only in-frame clones and lacks some. The sample comprises about 110,000 clones, roughly 84% of which are singletons, and 6.2% rests with the top ten. This CDR3 has 13 residues. The V end was cut by 3 bases, the J end by 6 bases, with 10 bases between. Germline V gene sequence: CDR1 LNHDA, CDR2 SQIVND (reference sequence). The clonotype originates from a man between 25 and 39 years old in good health and CMV-seropositive. The gene calls are TRBV19 and TRBJ2-3, with D possibly matching TRBD2 (5 bases). The specimen was PBMCs. The CDR3 region has the DNA TGTGCCAGTAGTATTTCGGCGGGCGATACGCAGTATTTT. As protein: CASSISAGDTQYF.